Below are 11 T cell receptor beta chains sequenced from a single sample in a study of shared clonotypes between healthy human individuals. Sequencing used immunoSEQ multiplex PCR; TCRdb keeps in-frame clones, though not all of them. The table has about 820,000 clones, more than 85% seen once. Naive CD8 cells lacked CD45RO and underwent positive selection for CCR7, leaving out terminally differentiated effector memory CD45RA+ cells. Material: naive CD8+ T cells sorted from blood. These receptors all come from a man aged 30-40 years in good health.

Here the CDR3 reads CASSIVRDSYEQYF. The CDR3 nucleotides are TGTGCCAGCAGCATAGTTCGGGACTCCTACGAGCAGTACTTC. The genes are TRBV11-2 and TRBJ2-7; D is possibly TRBD2 (5 bases). CDR1 and CDR2 (germline): SGHAT, FQNNGV. Trimming removed 5 bases at V and 0 bases at J, with 11 bases between. This CDR3 contains 14 residues.

The rearrangement uses TRBV27 and TRBJ2-7, with 9 positions matching TRBD1. CDR3 length: 14 amino acids. In germline, CDR1 is MNHEY, CDR2 SMNVEV (reference sequence). The ends lost 8 bases at V and 5 bases at J; junction bases unmatched: 10. The CDR3 nucleotides are TGTGCCAGCCGAGCGGGACAGGGTTACAACGAGCAGTACTTC. Its protein product is CASRAGQGYNEQYF.

The chain carries TRBV7-8 and TRBJ2-2; 10 bases are shared with TRBD2. The CDR3 sequence is 16 residues long. The V gene's germline CDR1 is SGHVS and CDR2 FQNEAQ. Trimming removed 5 bases from V and 1 base from J; junction bases left unmatched: 4. The CDR3 loop is CASSPIAGGNTGELFF. CDR3 nucleotide sequence: TGTGCCAGCAGCCCAATAGCGGGAGGGAACACCGGGGAGCTGTTTTTT.

This chain connects TRBV5-1 to TRBJ1-2; D gene uncertain. Germline CDR1 and CDR2: SGHRS and YFSETQ. The germline V and J ends were trimmed by 0 bases and 6 bases, with 9 bases remaining between them. The CDR3 runs to 13 residues. CDR3 sequence (DNA): TGCGCCAGCAGCTTGGCCCGGACGGATGGCTACACCTTC. Its protein product is CASSLARTDGYTF.

This chain joins TRBV6-1 and TRBJ2-1, with 12 bases matching TRBD2. V was pared by 2 bases and J by 4 bases, with 6 bases of the junction left unmatched. This CDR3 region has 17 residues. Per the germline V gene, CDR1 is MNHNS and CDR2 is SASEGT. CDR3 DNA: TGTGCCAGCAGTGAATATTTGACTAGCGGGAGTTACAATGAGCAGTTCTTC. Encoded protein: CASSEYLTSGSYNEQFF.

V usage is TRBV14 and J usage is TRBJ2-5; D tentatively reads TRBD1 or TRBD2 (5 bases each). Trimming removed 6 bases at V and 3 bases at J, with 20 bases between. Germline-derived CDR1 and CDR2 are SGHDN and FVKESK. The CDR3 spans 16 residues. The CDR3, as DNA: TGTGCCAGCAGTCCCGGGGCTCACATTCTGGAAGAGACCCAGTACTTC. It specifies CASSPGAHILEETQYF.

This chain uses TRBV30 with TRBJ1-4; D not resolved. The CDR3 is 15 residues long. The germline V gene encodes CDR1 GTSNPN and CDR2 SVGIG (reference sequence). V lost 3 bases, J lost 7 bases, and 18 bases lay in between. This CDR3 is CAWSPYGPGSEKLFF. CDR3 DNA sequence: TGTGCCTGGAGCCCCTATGGCCCCGGGAGTGAAAAACTGTTTTTT. The whole variable domain, remainder taken from reference TRBV30 and TRBJ1-4, is SQTIHQWPATLVQPVGSPLSLECTVEGTSNPNLYWYRQAAGRGLQLLFYSVGIGQISSEVPQNLSASRPQDRQFILSSKKLLLSDSGFYLCAWSPYGPGSEKLFFGSGTQLSVL.

This clone has just one count. The genes are TRBV5-8 and TRBJ2-1, with 11 nucleotides matching TRBD2. The CDR3 has 15 amino acids. The V gene end was trimmed by 3 bases and the J gene end by 10 bases; junction bases not matched to a gene: 9. Germline V CDR1 and CDR2: SGHTS, YDEGEE. DNA of the CDR3: TGTGCCAGCAGCTCCGGGACTAGCGGTTTGGAGGAGCAGTTCTTC. This sequence encodes CASSSGTSGLEEQFF.

This rearrangement joins TRBV28 to TRBJ2-3; 8 nucleotides align to TRBD1. V was clipped by 3 bases and J by 1 base; unmatched bases: 0. Germline loops: CDR1 MDHEN, CDR2 SYDVKM. The CDR3 is 14 residues long. The CDR3 loop reads CASSLTGGTDTQYF. The CDR3 DNA sequence: TGTGCCAGCAGTTTGACAGGGGGCACAGATACGCAGTATTTT.

This chain links TRBV9 with TRBJ2-3; 8 nucleotides match TRBD1. V lost 4 bases and J lost 3; bases outside the gene matches: 4. Germline V lookup: CDR1 SGDLS, CDR2 YYNGEE. The CDR3 length is 14 residues. The CDR3 sequence is CASSPDRATDTQYF. The CDR3 DNA reads as TGTGCCAGCAGCCCGGACAGGGCTACAGATACGCAGTATTTT. Looking up the rest from reference TRBV9 and TRBJ2-3 gives the full variable domain: DSGVTQTPKHLITATGQRVTLRCSPRSGDLSVYWYQQSLDQGLQFLIQYYNGEERAKGNILERFSAQQFPDLHSELNLSSLELGDSALYFCASSPDRATDTQYFGPGTRLTVL.

V is TRBV27 and J is TRBJ2-7; 16 nucleotides match TRBD2. The CDR3 is 19 amino acids. Germline V gene sequence: CDR1 MNHEY, CDR2 SMNVEV (reference sequence). After removal of 8 bases from V and 3 bases from J, the junction contained 16 bases not matched to a gene. The CDR3 region has the DNA TGTGCCAGCCTGGGCTCCGGGACTAGCGGGAGGGGCCCCCTCTACGAGCAGTACTTC. This codes for CASLGSGTSGRGPLYEQYF.